Below, 12 T cell receptor beta chains from the same sample are listed, as sequenced in a study of T-cell memory formation after mild COVID-19. TCRdb reprocessed the 5' RACE reads with MiXCR, giving one entry per CDR3 protein. The data contain roughly 250,000 distinct CDR3 sequences, 16% of them singletons. The sequenced material came from PBMCs or a T cell subset sorted from them (not recorded which). These receptors were taken from a man aged 18 to 29 who had mild COVID-19 (a few samples of this study predate the infection). Cell type and time point are not known.

The chain carries TRBV7-3 and TRBJ2-3; D call uncertain. The CDR3 runs to 12 residues. In germline, CDR1 is SGHTA, CDR2 FQGTGA. V dropped 5 bases and J dropped 4 bases, with 7 bases sitting between them. The CDR3 DNA is TGTGCCAGCAGCCCCGACGCAGATACGCAGTATTTT. Amino acids: CASSPDADTQYF.

This chain uses TRBV13 with TRBJ2-1, with D unresolved. Germline V gives CDR1 PRHDT, CDR2 FYEKMQ (reference sequence). V shed 4 bases and J shed 11 bases, with 18 bases lying between them. The CDR3 contains 14 residues. CDR3 in amino acids: CASSSGRPVSQQFF. The CDR3 DNA is TGTGCCAGCAGCTCGGGCCGGCCCGTAAGTCAGCAGTTCTTC. Supplemented by reference TRBV13 and TRBJ2-1, the full variable domain reads AAGVIQSPRHLIKEKRETATLKCYPIPRHDTVYWYQQGPGQDPQFLISFYEKMQSDKGSIPDRFSAQQFSDYHSELNMSSLELGDSALYFCASSSGRPVSQQFFGPGTRLTVL.

CDR3 sequence: CASRPFLTSANYGYTF. The DNA for the CDR3 is TGTGCCAGCAGGCCTTTCCTGACCTCAGCTAACTATGGCTACACCTTC. The V gene is TRBV12-3 or TRBV12-4, the J gene TRBJ1-2; D ambiguous. This CDR3 is 16 amino acids long. V was shortened by 6 bases and J by 0 bases, with 17 bases between the two germline ends.

This clonotype has only one observation. J is TRBJ2-3 and V is TRBV18; 8 nucleotides agree with TRBD2. CDR1 is KGHSH, CDR2 LQKENI, per germline. V lost 4 bases and J lost 1; bases outside the gene matches: 4. The CDR3 has 15 amino acids. The CDR3 here is CASSRAGDRTDTQYF. DNA of the CDR3: TGTGCCAGCTCACGAGCGGGGGACCGCACAGATACGCAGTATTTT.

This clonotype has a handful of counts. The J gene is TRBJ2-5, the V gene TRBV7-6, with D perhaps assigned TRBD1 or TRBD2 (5 bases each). Germline V gives CDR1 SGHVS, CDR2 FNYEAQ. The CDR3 loop spans 13 amino acids. With 3 bases removed from V and 9 bases from J, the gap between germline ends came to 14 bases. In nucleotides, the CDR3 is TGTGCCAGCAGCTTGGGCACCTTGGGGGCCCAGTACTTC. Its protein is CASSLGTLGAQYF.

The table lists this clonotype with a few counts. The gene calls are TRBV9 and TRBJ1-4, with TRBD1 as a possible D gene (5 bases). The CDR3 has 15 amino acids. V dropped 0 bases and J dropped 4 bases, with 10 bases sitting between them. Germline V gene lookup returns CDR1 SGDLS and CDR2 YYNGEE. DNA of the CDR3: TGTGCCAGCAGCGTAGATCGGGGCCGTAATGAAAAACTGTTTTTT. It specifies CASSVDRGRNEKLFF.

This clonotype was seen more than once but under ten times. The chain combines TRBV6-5 with TRBJ2-3; weak D call: TRBD2 (6 bases). V was trimmed by 6 bases and J by 6 bases, leaving 19 bases between them. The length of the CDR3 is 15 residues. Germline CDR1 is MNHEY and CDR2 is SVGAGI. Written as DNA, the CDR3 is TGTGCCAGCAGCCCCCCGGGACTGGGCAGGGATACGCAGTATTTT. It is translated as CASSPPGLGRDTQYF.

The rearrangement links TRBV11-2 to TRBJ2-2; TRBD1 matches 8 bases. The CDR3 consists of 17 residues. Germline V gene lookup returns CDR1 SGHAT and CDR2 FQNNGV. V lost 2 bases, J lost 1 base, and 6 bases stayed unmatched. The CDR3 protein is CASSLYLGTGNTGELFF. The CDR3 coding sequence is TGTGCCAGCAGCTTATATCTCGGGACAGGGAACACCGGGGAGCTGTTTTTT.

The sample holds a few counts of this clonotype. The chain carries TRBV5-1 and TRBJ2-5; D perhaps matches TRBD1 (5 bases). In germline, CDR1 is SGHRS, CDR2 YFSETQ. The CDR3 covers 16 residues. V was clipped by 1 base and J by 1 base, with 14 bases between them. The CDR3 spells CASSLLGQGSQETQYF. DNA of the CDR3: TGCGCCAGCAGCTTGCTTGGACAAGGCTCCCAAGAGACCCAGTACTTC.

This sequence joins TRBV9 and TRBJ2-4; no definite D call. CDR3 length: 13 residues. Between the trimmed V and J ends, which lost 2 bases and 6 bases, there was a span of 9 bases. Germline V gene lookup returns CDR1 SGDLS and CDR2 YYNGEE. In DNA, the CDR3 is TGTGCCAGCAGCGTCCCGCCCGGAAACATTCAGTACTTC. The encoded protein is CASSVPPGNIQYF.

This clonotype was seen a few times. This chain connects TRBV5-1 to TRBJ2-7, with D tentatively TRBD2 (6 bases). The CDR3 sequence is 13 residues long. Germline V gives CDR1 SGHRS, CDR2 YFSETQ. V was trimmed by 5 bases and J by 5 bases, leaving 14 bases between them. Here the CDR3 DNA reads TGCGCCAGCAGTTTAGGGTCGGGGGACGAGCAGTACGTC. Encoded protein: CASSLGSGDEQYV.

This clonotype was detected many times. The chain carries TRBV23-1 and TRBJ2-4, with D perhaps matching TRBD2 (5 bases). TRBV23-1 is classed as an ORF, of uncertain function. This CDR3 contains 14 residues. V lost 6 bases, J lost 5 bases, and 14 bases lay in between. The CDR3 reads CASRSPGSENIQYF. In DNA, the CDR3 is TGCGCCAGCAGAAGCCCGGGATCTGAAAACATTCAGTACTTC.